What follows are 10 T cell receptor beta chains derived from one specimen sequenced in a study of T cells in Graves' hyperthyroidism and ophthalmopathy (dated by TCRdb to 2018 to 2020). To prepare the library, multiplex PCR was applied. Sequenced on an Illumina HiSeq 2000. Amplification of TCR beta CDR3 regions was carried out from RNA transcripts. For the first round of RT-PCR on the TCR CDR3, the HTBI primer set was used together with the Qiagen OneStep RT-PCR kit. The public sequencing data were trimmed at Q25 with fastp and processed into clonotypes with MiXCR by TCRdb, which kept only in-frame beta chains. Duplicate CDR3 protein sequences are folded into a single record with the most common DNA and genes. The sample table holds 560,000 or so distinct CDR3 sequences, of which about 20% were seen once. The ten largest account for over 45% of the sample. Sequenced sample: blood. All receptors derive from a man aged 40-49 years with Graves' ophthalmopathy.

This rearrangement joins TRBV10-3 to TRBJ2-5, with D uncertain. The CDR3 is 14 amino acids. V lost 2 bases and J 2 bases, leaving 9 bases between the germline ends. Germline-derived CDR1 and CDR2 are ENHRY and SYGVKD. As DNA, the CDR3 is TGTGCCATCAGTGAGCCGACACAGCAAGAGACCCAGTACTTC. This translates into CAISEPTQQETQYF.

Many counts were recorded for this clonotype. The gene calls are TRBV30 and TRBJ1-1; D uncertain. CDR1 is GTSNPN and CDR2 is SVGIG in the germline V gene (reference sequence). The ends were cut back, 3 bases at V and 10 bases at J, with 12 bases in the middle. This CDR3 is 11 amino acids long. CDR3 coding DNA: TGTGCCTGGAGCGGGGATTCCGGAGCTTTCTTT. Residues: CAWSGDSGAFF.

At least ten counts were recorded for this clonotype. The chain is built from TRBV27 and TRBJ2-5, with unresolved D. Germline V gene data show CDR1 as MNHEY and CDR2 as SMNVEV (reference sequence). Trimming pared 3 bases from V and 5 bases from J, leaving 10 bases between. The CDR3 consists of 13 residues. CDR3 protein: CASSFLGSETQYF. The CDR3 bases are TGTGCCAGCAGTTTTCTGGGATCGGAGACCCAGTACTTC.

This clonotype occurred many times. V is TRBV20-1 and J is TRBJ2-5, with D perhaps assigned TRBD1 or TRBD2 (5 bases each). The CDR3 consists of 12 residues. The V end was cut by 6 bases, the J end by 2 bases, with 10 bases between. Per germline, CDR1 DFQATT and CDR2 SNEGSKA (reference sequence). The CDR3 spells CSAERGQETQYF. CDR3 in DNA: TGCAGTGCCGAGAGGGGTCAAGAGACCCAGTACTTC.

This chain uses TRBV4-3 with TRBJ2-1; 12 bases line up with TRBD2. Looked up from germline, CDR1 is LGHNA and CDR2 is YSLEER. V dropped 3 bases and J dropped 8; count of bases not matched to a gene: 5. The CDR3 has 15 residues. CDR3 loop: CASSQGLAGVDEQFF. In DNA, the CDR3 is TGCGCCAGCAGCCAGGGACTAGCGGGTGTGGATGAGCAGTTCTTC.

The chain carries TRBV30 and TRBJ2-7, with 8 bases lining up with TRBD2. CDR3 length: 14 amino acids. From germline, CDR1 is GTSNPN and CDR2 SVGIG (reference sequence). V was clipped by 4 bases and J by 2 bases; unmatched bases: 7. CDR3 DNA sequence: TGTGCCTGGAACCGAGCGGGAGTTCCCTACGAGCAGTACTTC. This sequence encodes CAWNRAGVPYEQYF. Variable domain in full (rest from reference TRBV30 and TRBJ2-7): SQTIHQWPATLVQPVGSPLSLECTVEGTSNPNLYWYRQAAGRGLQLLFYSVGIGQISSEVPQNLSASRPQDRQFILSSKKLLLSDSGFYLCAWNRAGVPYEQYFGPGTRLTVT.

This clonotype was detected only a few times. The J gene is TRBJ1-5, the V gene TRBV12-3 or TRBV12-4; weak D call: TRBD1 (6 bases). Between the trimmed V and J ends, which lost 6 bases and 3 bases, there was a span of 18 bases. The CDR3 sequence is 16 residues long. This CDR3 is CASRTGRGKYNQPQHF. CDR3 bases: TGTGCCAGCAGAACCGGCAGGGGAAAATACAATCAGCCCCAGCATTTT.

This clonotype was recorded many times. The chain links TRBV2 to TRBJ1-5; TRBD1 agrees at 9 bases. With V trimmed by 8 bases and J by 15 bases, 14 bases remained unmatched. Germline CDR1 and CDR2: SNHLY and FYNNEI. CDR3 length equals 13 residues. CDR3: CASSGLQGAYGHF. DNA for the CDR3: TGTGCCAGCTCCGGGCTACAGGGGGCATACGGGCATTTT. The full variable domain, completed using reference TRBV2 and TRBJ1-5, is EPEVTQTPSHQVTQMGQEVILRCVPISNHLYFYWYRQILGQKVEFLVSFYNNEISEKSEIFDDQFSVERPDGSNFTLKIRSTKLEDSAMYFCASSGLQGAYGHFGDGTRLSIL.

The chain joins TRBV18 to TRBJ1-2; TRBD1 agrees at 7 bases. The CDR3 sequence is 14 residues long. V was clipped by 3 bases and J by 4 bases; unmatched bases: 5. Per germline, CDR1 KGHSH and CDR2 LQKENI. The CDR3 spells CASSPPQGSYGYTF. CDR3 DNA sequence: TGTGCCAGCTCACCTCCACAGGGGAGCTATGGCTACACCTTC.

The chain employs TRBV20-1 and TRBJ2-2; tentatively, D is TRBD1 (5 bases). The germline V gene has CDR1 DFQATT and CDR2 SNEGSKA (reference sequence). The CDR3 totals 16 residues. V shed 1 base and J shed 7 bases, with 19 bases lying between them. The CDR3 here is CSARVPTPQGGGELFF. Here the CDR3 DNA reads TGCAGTGCTAGAGTCCCAACTCCCCAGGGTGGCGGGGAGCTGTTTTTT.